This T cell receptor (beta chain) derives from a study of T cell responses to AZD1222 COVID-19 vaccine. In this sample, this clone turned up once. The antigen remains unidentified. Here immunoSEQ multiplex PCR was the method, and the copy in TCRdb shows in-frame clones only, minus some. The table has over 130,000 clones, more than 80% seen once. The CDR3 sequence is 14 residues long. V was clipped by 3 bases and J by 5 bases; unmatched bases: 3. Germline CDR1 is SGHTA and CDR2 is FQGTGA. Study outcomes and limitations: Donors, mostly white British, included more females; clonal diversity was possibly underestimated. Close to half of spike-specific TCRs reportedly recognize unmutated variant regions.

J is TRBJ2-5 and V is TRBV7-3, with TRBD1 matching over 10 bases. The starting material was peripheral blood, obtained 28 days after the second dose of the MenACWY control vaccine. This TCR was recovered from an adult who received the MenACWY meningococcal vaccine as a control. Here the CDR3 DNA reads TGTGCCAGCAGCTTGACAGGGGGCCTGGAGACCCAGTACTTC. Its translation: CASSLTGGLETQYF.